This TCR beta chain was recovered during a study of T-cell reconstitution after alpha-beta-depleted transplantation in children (dated by TCRdb to 2016 to 2018). In the study overall: Using TCR repertoire profiling, the study followed T-cell immune reconstitution in a quantitative way in children after TCRalphabeta/CD19-depleted allogeneic hematopoietic cell transplantation.

This clonotype was seen a handful of times. No cognate antigen has been identified for it. Base qualities were left out, and no much larger clone turns up one base away. As encoded in the germline V gene, CDR1 is SGHTA while CDR2 is FQGTGA. Clipping removes 4 bases from V and 6 bases from J, with 5 as the unmatched junction base count. The CDR3 goes from the cysteine to the phenylalanine over 15 residues. Only the CDR3 portion is preserved as DNA: 45 bases, with reading frame beginning at the first base. The sample's treatment or condition label, in plain terms: allogeneic hematopoietic cell transplantation with graft depleted of TCRalphabeta T cells and CD19 B cells. TCRalphabeta/CD19-depleted allogeneic hematopoietic cell grafts were given to the transplant recipients, all of whom were children. The library relied on PCR. Sequencing instrument: Illumina HiSeq 2500. Molecular barcoding was employed in the preparation of TCR libraries, with unique molecular identifiers being used to normalize TCRbeta repertoire quantification. The public reads were run again by TCRdb, first through fastp at Q25 and then through MiXCR, and only productive beta chains were kept. Each record represents a unique CDR3 protein, reported with the most common genes and DNA among its rows. This sample is represented by tens of thousands of distinct CDR3 sequences; under 60% of them were singletons. The ten largest account for more than 30% of the sample.

General study outcomes and caveats: The high TCRbeta diversity at day 60 in some patients was ascribed to recipient T cells and intrathymic progenitors that had survived conditioning. The apparently early recovery of alphabetaT-cell counts about two months after transplant reportedly depended on only several hundred rapidly expanded clones that came from non-depleted graft cells. Hyperexpanded clone frequencies declined over subsequent months; after one year, T-cell counts and TCRbeta diversity were mostly attributed to newly produced T cells.

This sequence originates from a boy under three years old with SCID, due to receive a stem cell transplant. Here the sequenced sample was peripheral blood, taken before TCRalphabeta/CD19-depleted stem cell transplant. Rearrangement joined TRBV7-3 to TRBJ2-1, with TRBD2 matching 11 junction bases. The nucleotide sequence is TGTGCCAGCAGCTCCCGACTAGCGGGGATCAATGAGCAGTTCTTC. This gives the protein CASSSRLAGINEQFF.